The 28 T cell receptor beta chains below all came from one sample that was sequenced in a study of beta chain features in type 1 diabetes. The authors reverse transcribed all of the isolated RNA, so sequencing captured expressed TCRB transcripts. Clones were read by immunoSEQ multiplex PCR, and TCRdb kept only the in-frame ones, dropping some. Of around 150,000 clones listed, 6.9% are singletons. The sequenced material came from central memory CD4+ T cells from blood. All receptors come from a woman aged 30 to 39 in good health.

The chain combines TRBV28 with TRBJ2-2; perhaps TRBD2 as D (6 bases). Germline CDR1 reads MDHEN; CDR2 reads SYDVKM. This CDR3 spans 16 amino acids. V was pared by 7 bases and J by 6 bases, with 21 bases between. The CDR3 sequence: CASTLRRGSKPGELFF. CDR3 bases: TGTGCCAGCACCCTGAGGCGGGGATCGAAACCCGGGGAGCTGTTTTTT.

This chain joins TRBV9 and TRBJ2-1, with 9 nucleotides matching TRBD2. Trimming cost V 2 bases and J 7 bases; bases outside gene matches: 7. Germline CDR1 is SGDLS and CDR2 is YYNGEE. CDR3 size: 15 residues. This CDR3 reads CASSVVAGAWNEQFF. The CDR3 DNA sequence: TGTGCCAGCAGCGTGGTAGCGGGAGCGTGGAATGAGCAGTTCTTC.

This clone was observed many times. V and J are TRBV10-3 and TRBJ2-7; perhaps TRBD1 as D (5 bases). CDR3 length: 14 residues. Germline V CDR1 and CDR2: ENHRY, SYGVKD. V shed 3 bases and J shed 2 bases, with 11 bases lying between them. As DNA, the CDR3 is TGTGCCATCAGTGATTTCGACAGACCCTACGAGCAGTACTTC. Translating gives CAISDFDRPYEQYF.

The rearrangement joins TRBV18 to TRBJ1-2, with D unclear. CDR1 KGHSH and CDR2 LQKENI come from the germline V gene. This CDR3 is built from 15 residues. V was clipped by 3 bases and J by 2 bases, with 13 bases between them. In DNA, the CDR3 is TGTGCCAGCTCACCGCCGATAGTAACGAACTATGGCTACACCTTC. This gives the protein CASSPPIVTNYGYTF.

A few counts support this clone. This sequence joins TRBV4-2 and TRBJ1-1; tentatively, D is TRBD1 (5 bases). V lost 3 bases to trimming and J lost 2 bases, with 10 bases between them. The CDR3 totals 14 residues. Germline lookup yields CDR1 LGHNA and CDR2 YNFKEQ. The CDR3 loop is CASSQIDRNTEAFF. Here the CDR3 DNA reads TGTGCCAGCAGCCAGATCGACAGAAACACTGAAGCTTTCTTT.

The chain employs TRBV6-5 and TRBJ2-1, with D unresolved. The CDR3 has 15 amino acids. V was cut by 6 bases and J by 2 bases, with 14 bases left in between. From germline, CDR1 is MNHEY and CDR2 SVGAGI. CDR3 residues: CASRALPTTYNEQFF. The CDR3 bases are TGTGCCAGCAGGGCTCTCCCAACAACCTACAATGAGCAGTTCTTC.

The rearrangement links TRBV5-1 to TRBJ2-5; 7 bases match TRBD1. V shed 0 bases, J shed 4 bases, and the junction held 3 bases outside the gene matches. Germline V gene lookup returns CDR1 SGHRS and CDR2 YFSETQ. The CDR3 has 14 residues. For the CDR3, the DNA is TGCGCCAGCAGCTTGGGAGGGGGCGCAGAGACCCAGTACTTC. Protein sequence: CASSLGGGAETQYF.

This clone has just a few counts. The chain links TRBV5-4 to TRBJ2-5, with D possibly matching TRBD2 (5 bases). Looked up from germline, CDR1 is SGHNT and CDR2 is YYREEE (reference sequence). V was shortened by 4 bases and J by 3 bases, with 10 bases between the two germline ends. The CDR3 sequence is 13 residues long. The CDR3 spells CASSELREETQYF. Here the CDR3 DNA reads TGTGCCAGCAGCGAGCTGCGGGAAGAGACCCAGTACTTC.

This rearrangement joins TRBV29-1 to TRBJ1-1, with 7 bases that match TRBD1. Trimming at V came to 6 bases and at J to 1 base, leaving 8 bases not matched to a gene. The germline CDR1 and CDR2 sequences are SQVTM and ANQGSEA. CDR3 size: 14 residues. The CDR3 DNA is TGCAGCGTGAGACAGGGTGGTAGGAACACTGAAGCTTTCTTT. This codes for CSVRQGGRNTEAFF.

The V gene is TRBV29-1, the J gene TRBJ2-3; 10 nucleotides agree with TRBD1. Germline-derived CDR1 and CDR2 are SQVTM and ANQGSEA. The CDR3 length is 14 residues. Trimming cost V 6 bases and J 0 bases; bases outside gene matches: 3. CDR3 sequence reads: CSVGQGGSTDTQYF. CDR3 coding DNA: TGCAGCGTAGGACAGGGGGGCAGCACAGATACGCAGTATTTT.

In its sample, this clone was seen many times. This chain uses TRBV7-2 with TRBJ2-5; D is perhaps TRBD1 (5 bases). V was pared by 5 bases and J by 4 bases, with 23 bases between. This CDR3 has 17 residues. CDR1 is SGHTA and CDR2 is FQGNSA in the germline V gene. The CDR3 reads CASSLREFGRALETQYF. In DNA, the CDR3 is TGTGCCAGCAGCCTAAGGGAATTTGGCAGGGCCCTAGAGACCCAGTACTTC.

A few counts support this clone. V is TRBV30 and J is TRBJ1-5; the match to TRBD1 covers 7 bases. Germline V lookup: CDR1 GTSNPN, CDR2 SVGIG (reference sequence). This CDR3 has 15 residues. Trimming cost V 3 bases and J 5 bases; bases outside gene matches: 10. The CDR3 nucleotides are TGTGCCTGGAGCAGGGGGATAGGGGGTTATCAGCCCCAGCATTTT. Protein sequence: CAWSRGIGGYQPQHF. Full variable domain (missing parts from reference TRBV30 and TRBJ1-5): SQTIHQWPATLVQPVGSPLSLECTVEGTSNPNLYWYRQAAGRGLQLLFYSVGIGQISSEVPQNLSASRPQDRQFILSSKKLLLSDSGFYLCAWSRGIGGYQPQHFGDGTRLSIL.

This clone was counted ten times or more. J is TRBJ2-3 and V is TRBV7-2; the D gene is possibly TRBD2 (6 bases). CDR1 and CDR2 (germline): SGHTA, FQGNSA. V lost 5 bases, J lost 2 bases, and 11 bases lay in between. CDR3 length: 14 residues. CDR3 residues: CASSRGILTDTQYF. The CDR3 nucleotides are TGTGCCAGCAGCCGCGGGATTCTCACAGATACGCAGTATTTT.

In this sample, this clone turned up a few times. The chain employs TRBV29-1 and TRBJ2-5, with D possibly matching TRBD1 (7 bases). The germline gives CDR1 SQVTM, CDR2 ANQGSEA. This CDR3 has 12 amino acids. Trimming cost V 8 bases and J 0 bases, with 10 bases left between them. The CDR3, as DNA: TGCAGCAGCAGGGGGGACCAAGAGACCCAGTACTTC. Protein: CSSRGDQETQYF.

There are a few counts of this clone. The chain links TRBV7-2 to TRBJ2-5; 12 nucleotides line up with TRBD2. The ends lost 0 bases at V and 4 bases at J; junction bases unmatched: 21. CDR1 is SGHTA and CDR2 is FQGNSA in the germline V gene. The length of the CDR3 is 22 residues. In DNA form, the CDR3 reads TGTGCCAGCAGCTTAGCCCCCCCTCCTAGCGGGAGGGCCGGTAGTTCGGGAGAGACCCAGTACTTC. It translates to CASSLAPPPSGRAGSSGETQYF.

In this sample, this clone turned up a few times. This chain joins TRBV6-7 and TRBJ2-7; D perhaps matches TRBD2 (5 bases). TRBV6-7 falls under the ORF class, with uncertain function. This CDR3 spans 16 amino acids. Trimming pared 2 bases from V and 7 bases from J, leaving 21 bases between. Here the CDR3 DNA reads TGTGCCAGCAGTTACGAAAGACTAACTCGCAGGATTGAGCAGTACTTC. It codes for CASSYERLTRRIEQYF.

The sample holds a few counts of this clone. The chain uses TRBV5-1 and TRBJ2-5; TRBD2 aligns across 12 bases. The J segment lost 5 bases and the V segment lost 0 bases, leaving 8 bases of the junction unmatched. The germline gives CDR1 SGHRS, CDR2 YFSETQ. The CDR3 totals 17 residues. DNA of the CDR3: TGCGCCAGCAGCTTGGACGGACTAGCGGGATTCTTGGAGACCCAGTACTTC. Protein sequence: CASSLDGLAGFLETQYF.

This clone was seen more than once but under ten times. A read error may account for a junction end that differs from germline. The chain links TRBV6-5 to TRBJ1-2, with 7 bases identical to TRBD1. The CDR3 is 12 residues long. Germline CDR1 reads MNHEY; CDR2 reads SVGAGI. This CDR3 reads CASSEGYRGQHF. The CDR3 nucleotides read TGTGCCAGCAGTGAAGGGTACAGGGGTCAACACTTC.

This clone was seen more than once but under ten times. The gene calls are TRBV4-3 and TRBJ2-4, with 10 bases identical to TRBD2. The V gene's germline CDR1 is LGHNA and CDR2 YSLEER. With 0 bases clipped from V and 0 bases from J, the junction kept 11 bases outside the gene matches. The CDR3 extends over 20 amino acids. DNA for the CDR3: TGCGCCAGCAGCCAAGATTTGCCTAGCGGGAGTTTGTTAGCCAAAAACATTCAGTACTTC. Protein sequence: CASSQDLPSGSLLAKNIQYF.

This clone was picked up a small number of times. The J gene is TRBJ2-7, the V gene TRBV27; TRBD2 matches 11 bases. V lost 5 bases and J lost 6; bases outside the gene matches: 9. The germline V gene encodes CDR1 MNHEY and CDR2 SMNVEV (reference sequence). This CDR3 spans 15 amino acids. The CDR3 DNA sequence: TGTGCCAGCAGTCCCCAACAACTAGCGGGAGCCGAGCAGTACTTC. Translated, it gives CASSPQQLAGAEQYF.

In its sample, this clone was seen a few times. The chain links TRBV12-5 to TRBJ2-1; 8 bases are a match to TRBD1. This CDR3 has 14 amino acids. Germline lookup yields CDR1 LGHNT and CDR2 FRNRAP. J gave up 7 bases and V 7 bases, and 9 bases lay outside the gene matches. Here the CDR3 reads CASAPGQGANEQFF. CDR3 sequence (DNA): TGTGCTAGTGCCCCCGGACAGGGAGCAAATGAGCAGTTCTTC. Full variable domain (missing parts from reference TRBV12-5 and TRBJ2-1): DARVTQTPRHKVTEMGQEVTMRCQPILGHNTVFWYRQTMMQGLELLAYFRNRAPLDDSGMPKDRFSAEMPDATLATLKIQPSEPRDSAVYFCASAPGQGANEQFFGPGTRLTVL.

The rearrangement uses TRBV7-2 and TRBJ2-5; possible D gene TRBD2, 6 bases. The V end was cut by 2 bases, the J end by 5 bases, with 15 bases between. The germline V gene has CDR1 SGHTA and CDR2 FQGNSA. The CDR3 consists of 15 residues. This CDR3 reads CASSLSNLSGETQYF. The CDR3 DNA is TGTGCCAGCAGCTTAAGTAATTTGAGCGGGGAGACCCAGTACTTC.

The rearrangement joins TRBV5-5 to TRBJ1-5; perhaps TRBD1 as D (5 bases). This CDR3 comprises 16 residues. Trimming removed 1 base at V and 4 bases at J, with 15 bases between. Looked up from germline, CDR1 is SGHKS and CDR2 is YYEKEE (reference sequence). The CDR3 region has the DNA TGTGCCAGCAGCTTGAGTAGGTCAGGGATTAATCAGCCCCAGCATTTT. It codes for CASSLSRSGINQPQHF.

Concerning this clone itself: The same CDR3 is also encoded by other DNA sequences in this sample. V usage is TRBV7-2 and J usage is TRBJ2-1; D call uncertain. The CDR3 has 12 residues. Trimming pared 5 bases from V and 4 bases from J, leaving 6 bases between. Germline V gene lookup returns CDR1 SGHTA and CDR2 FQGNSA. CDR3 bases: TGTGCCAGCAGCCTACGATACAATGAGCAGTTCTTC. Translating it yields CASSLRYNEQFF.

The chain uses TRBV6-1 and TRBJ1-1; 8 bases fit TRBD1. Per germline, CDR1 MNHNS and CDR2 SASEGT. The CDR3 consists of 14 residues. J lost 1 base, V lost 4 bases, and 2 bases had no gene match. CDR3: CASSVGQGNTEAFF. The CDR3 DNA follows: TGTGCCAGCAGTGTCGGACAGGGGAACACTGAAGCTTTCTTT.

This clone was seen only a few times. This CDR3 reads CASSRGQGRHEQFF. The CDR3 bases are TGTGCCAGCTCAAGGGGACAGGGGAGGCATGAGCAGTTCTTC. The rearrangement links TRBV18 to TRBJ2-1; TRBD1 matches at 10 bases. This CDR3 comprises 14 residues. Looked up from germline, CDR1 is KGHSH and CDR2 is LQKENI. V was pared by 5 bases and J by 8 bases, with 6 bases of the junction left unmatched.

This clone was picked up a small number of times. This chain connects TRBV5-4 to TRBJ2-1; 9 bases line up with TRBD2. The V gene's germline CDR1 is SGHNT and CDR2 YYREEE (reference sequence). This CDR3 spans 14 amino acids. The trim removed 5 bases at V and 4 bases at J, leaving 4 bases unmatched. CDR3 amino acids: CASRPLAGYNEQFF. The CDR3 DNA follows: TGTGCCAGCAGACCTCTAGCGGGGTACAATGAGCAGTTCTTC.

The chain employs TRBV5-6 and TRBJ2-5; 10 bases line up with TRBD2. This CDR3 spans 16 amino acids. The V and J ends lost 4 bases and 5 bases, in that order; junction bases with no gene match: 11. Germline values: CDR1 SGHDT, CDR2 YYEEEE. CDR3 loop: CASSLGVAGGLETQYF. CDR3 DNA: TGTGCCAGCAGCCTAGGGGTAGCGGGAGGTCTGGAGACCCAGTACTTC. Complete variable domain (other parts from reference TRBV5-6 and TRBJ2-5): DAGVTQSPTHLIKTRGQQVTLRCSPKSGHDTVSWYQQALGQGPQFIFQYYEEEERQRGNFPDRFSGHQFPNYSSELNVNALLLGDSALYLCASSLGVAGGLETQYFGPGTRLLVL.